A single sample is the source of the 20 T cell receptor beta chains below, sequenced in a study of blood T cell repertoires in COVID-19. Sequencing was performed with immunoSEQ multiplex PCR; in TCRdb, only in-frame clones are kept and a portion is missing. The top ten clones hold 20% to 25% of a sample with about 160,000 clones, almost 85% of them seen once. The sequenced sample consisted of peripheral blood. Every receptor here comes from a woman of 80 years or more with acute or convalescent COVID-19.

The chain has TRBV11-2 and TRBJ2-2, with 7 bases identical to TRBD1. Germline trimming cut 1 base from V and 1 base from J; bases unmatched to any gene: 3. Per the germline V gene, CDR1 is SGHAT and CDR2 is FQNNGV. This CDR3 region has 16 residues. Here the CDR3 DNA reads TGTGCCAGCAGCTTAGCCAGGACAGGGAACACCGGGGAGCTGTTTTTT. It translates to CASSLARTGNTGELFF.

This clone was found a few times. V usage is TRBV27 and J usage is TRBJ2-1; perhaps TRBD1 as D (6 bases). The germline V gene encodes CDR1 MNHEY and CDR2 SMNVEV (reference sequence). V was pared by 6 bases and J by 13 bases, with 25 bases between. This CDR3 comprises 15 residues. CDR3 protein: CASRPAAGTSGVQFF. The CDR3, as DNA: TGTGCCAGCAGACCCGCCGCCGGGACATCTGGCGTACAGTTCTTC.

The chain carries TRBV3-1 (or the pseudogene TRBV3-2) and TRBJ2-1; 12 bases are a match to TRBD2. The CDR3 has 17 amino acids. After removal of 4 bases from V and 7 bases from J, the junction contained 11 bases not matched to a gene. CDR1 LGHDT and CDR2 YNNKEL come from the germline V gene (reference sequence). CDR3 protein: CASSPMSYGLAGNEQFF. The CDR3 DNA reads as TGTGCCAGCAGCCCAATGTCTTACGGACTAGCGGGAAATGAGCAGTTCTTC.

The rearrangement joins TRBV20-1 to TRBJ1-1; D not resolved. CDR1 and CDR2 from the germline V gene are DFQATT and SNEGSKA (reference sequence). This CDR3 is 11 amino acids long. Deletions cut 4 bases from V and 2 bases from J, with 5 bases between. The CDR3 protein is CSATSNTEAFF. CDR3 coding DNA: TGCAGTGCTACCTCCAACACTGAAGCTTTCTTT.

This clone was detected once. The chain joins TRBV11-2 to TRBJ1-6, with 8 bases aligning to TRBD1. Germline V gives CDR1 SGHAT, CDR2 FQNNGV. Trimming cost V 0 bases and J 6 bases; bases outside gene matches: 10. The CDR3 is 18 amino acids. As DNA, the CDR3 is TGTGCCAGCAGCTTAGATAACTTAGGGACAGGCGCTAATTCACCCCTCCACTTT. Protein sequence: CASSLDNLGTGANSPLHF.

As DNA, the CDR3 is TGCGCCAGCAGCTTGGGACAGGGAAGGCCTGAAGCTTTCTTT. Encoded protein: CASSLGQGRPEAFF. V usage is TRBV5-1 and J usage is TRBJ1-1; 7 nucleotides line up with TRBD1. The CDR3 is 14 residues long. CDR1 is SGHRS, CDR2 YFSETQ, per germline. V gave up 0 bases and J gave up 6 bases; unmatched junction bases: 5.

The J gene is TRBJ1-2, the V gene TRBV9; 7 nucleotides match TRBD1. This CDR3 is built from 14 residues. The V segment lost 2 bases and the J segment 7 bases; nucleotides outside the gene matches: 8. CDR1 is SGDLS, CDR2 YYNGEE, per germline. CDR3 DNA: TGTGCCAGCAGCGTCCAAGACAGGGTTGGTGGCTACACCTTC. Its protein is CASSVQDRVGGYTF. The full variable domain, completed using reference TRBV9 and TRBJ1-2, is DSGVTQTPKHLITATGQRVTLRCSPRSGDLSVYWYQQSLDQGLQFLIQYYNGEERAKGNILERFSAQQFPDLHSELNLSSLELGDSALYFCASSVQDRVGGYTFGSGTRLTVV.

This chain joins TRBV10-1 and TRBJ2-3; D is perhaps TRBD1 (5 bases). Germline V CDR1 and CDR2: WNHNN, SYGVQD (reference sequence). The CDR3 runs 17 residues. V dropped 3 bases and J dropped 5 bases, with 21 bases sitting between them. The CDR3: CASSDQKASRGEDTQYF. CDR3 nucleotide sequence: TGCGCCAGCAGTGACCAAAAGGCCAGTAGGGGTGAAGATACGCAGTATTTT.

The CDR3 sequence is CASSGGGARYGYTF. The CDR3 nucleotides are TGTGCCAGCAGTGGAGGGGGGGCGCGGTATGGCTACACCTTC. The rearrangement links TRBV25-1 to TRBJ1-2; TRBD1 is a possible D gene (6 bases). Germline V gives CDR1 MGHDK, CDR2 SYGVNS. The CDR3 is made up of 14 amino acids. V was shortened by 4 bases and J by 5 bases, with 14 bases between the two germline ends.

CDR3 in amino acids: CASSLTGQFNSPLHF. CDR3 nucleotide sequence: TGCGCCAGCAGCTTGACGGGACAGTTTAATTCACCCCTCCACTTT. V usage is TRBV5-1 and J usage is TRBJ1-6, with 7 bases aligning to TRBD1. Germline lookup yields CDR1 SGHRS and CDR2 YFSETQ. With V trimmed by 1 base and J by 6 bases, 4 bases remained unmatched. The CDR3 extends over 15 amino acids.

This sequence joins TRBV9 and TRBJ2-3; a possible D gene is TRBD1 (6 bases). Germline V gives CDR1 SGDLS, CDR2 YYNGEE. The CDR3 covers 15 residues. With 0 bases removed from V and 1 base from J, the gap between germline ends came to 9 bases. The CDR3 spells CASSVATGRTDTQYF. The CDR3, as DNA: TGTGCCAGCAGCGTAGCTACAGGGCGCACAGATACGCAGTATTTT.

This rearrangement joins TRBV18 to TRBJ1-1; no clear D gene. The germline V gene has CDR1 KGHSH and CDR2 LQKENI. CDR3 length: 15 amino acids. Trimming shortened V by 2 bases and J by 4 bases, and 14 bases separated the two germline ends. The CDR3 spells CASSPKAPPGTEAFF. The CDR3 nucleotides read TGTGCCAGCTCACCAAAGGCCCCCCCGGGCACTGAAGCTTTCTTT.

V and J are TRBV30 and TRBJ2-3; D perhaps matches TRBD2 (6 bases). The CDR3 covers 15 residues. Trimming shortened V by 3 bases and J by 6 bases, and 19 bases separated the two germline ends. Germline values: CDR1 GTSNPN, CDR2 SVGIG (reference sequence). In DNA form, the CDR3 reads TGTGCCTGGAGCGTCGCCGGGAGTATCGTCGATACGCAGTATTTT. Translating gives CAWSVAGSIVDTQYF.

The chain carries TRBV5-1 and TRBJ1-6; TRBD1 is a possible D gene (6 bases). Germline V gene data show CDR1 as SGHRS and CDR2 as YFSETQ. There are 15 residues in the CDR3. V was trimmed by 0 bases and J by 7 bases, leaving 11 bases between them. This CDR3 reads CASSLAGGLNSPLHF. CDR3 bases: TGCGCCAGCAGCTTGGCCGGGGGGCTGAATTCACCCCTCCACTTT.

This clone was recorded a few times. The chain uses TRBV4-1 and TRBJ1-1; D not resolved. The CDR3 runs to 14 residues. Germline CDR1 and CDR2: MGHRA and YSYEKL. V was cut by 4 bases and J by 0 bases, with 9 bases left in between. This CDR3 reads CASSPQFMNTEAFF. CDR3 DNA: TGCGCCAGCAGCCCGCAGTTCATGAACACTGAAGCTTTCTTT.

This clone has a single count. The gene calls are TRBV27 and TRBJ1-1; D is unclear. This CDR3 comprises 14 residues. Germline values: CDR1 MNHEY, CDR2 SMNVEV (reference sequence). Trimming removed 4 bases at V and 7 bases at J, with 16 bases between. CDR3 sequence (DNA): TGTGCCAGCAGTTCCTTACTAGGTCTCGATGAAGCTTTCTTT. Its translation: CASSSLLGLDEAFF.

V and J are TRBV18 and TRBJ2-7; 12 nucleotides line up with TRBD2. The CDR3 is 16 amino acids. The V segment lost 4 bases and the J segment 7 bases; nucleotides outside the gene matches: 11. Looked up from germline, CDR1 is KGHSH and CDR2 is LQKENI. CDR3 DNA sequence: TGTGCCAGCTCACGCAACCTAGCGGGAGGGCCAGAGGAGCAGTACTTC. Protein product: CASSRNLAGGPEEQYF.

This chain uses TRBV4-2 with TRBJ2-1; perhaps TRBD2 as D (6 bases). The germline gives CDR1 LGHNA, CDR2 YNFKEQ. There are 14 residues in the CDR3. Deletions cut 4 bases from V and 7 bases from J, with 14 bases between. CDR3 nucleotide sequence: TGTGCCAGCAGCCGGCCCGGGACTCCTAATGAGCAGTTCTTC. It encodes CASSRPGTPNEQFF.

This sequence joins TRBV7-8 and TRBJ2-5, with D maybe TRBD1 (6 bases). Trimming left V 2 bases short and J 2 bases short, with 15 bases between. Germline loops: CDR1 SGHVS, CDR2 FQNEAQ. This CDR3 has 16 residues. Here the CDR3 DNA reads TGTGCCAGCAGCTTACGAGGCGGGCAGGGGCAAGAGACCCAGTACTTC. Its translation: CASSLRGGQGQETQYF.

This clone showed up just once. This chain links TRBV2 with TRBJ2-2; 11 bases align to TRBD2. After removal of 8 bases from V and 3 bases from J, the junction contained 8 bases not matched to a gene. The CDR3 spans 16 residues. The germline gives CDR1 SNHLY, CDR2 FYNNEI. The CDR3 coding sequence is TGTGCCAGCTCCCATAGCGGGAGGGCTGACACCGGGGAGCTGTTTTTT. Translating gives CASSHSGRADTGELFF.